Listed here are 10 T cell receptor beta chains from one sample, sequenced in a study of T cells in Graves' hyperthyroidism and ophthalmopathy. Amplification of TCR beta CDR3 regions used RNA as the template. An initial round of RT-PCR targeting the TCR CDR3 relied on the HTBI primer set. TCRdb ran MiXCR on the multiplex PCR reads and lists one entry per CDR3 protein. The repertoire holds 390,000 or so distinct CDR3 sequences, with about 15% as singletons. The specimen sequenced was blood. Receptors were obtained from a man between 18 and 29 years old with Graves' ophthalmopathy.

This clonotype was counted at least ten times. The chain employs TRBV5-6 and TRBJ2-4, with 10 bases fitting TRBD2. Germline CDR1 SGHDT, CDR2 YYEEEE. The junction had 18 bases not matched to a gene; V was cut back by 2 bases and J by 1 base. CDR3 length equals 21 residues. The DNA for the CDR3 is TGTGCCAGCAGCTTCTCCACCCCCGGACTAGCGGAGTCGAGGGCCAAAAACATTCAGTACTTC. Its protein product is CASSFSTPGLAESRAKNIQYF.

This clonotype was counted many times. The V call is TRBV3-1, the J call TRBJ2-7; D gene ambiguous. This CDR3 contains 14 residues. Trimming took 4 bases from V and 0 from J, leaving 10 bases between them. CDR1 and CDR2 from the germline V gene are LGHDT and YNNKEL (reference sequence). CDR3 sequence reads: CASSPHTSSYEQYF. The CDR3 DNA is TGTGCCAGCAGCCCCCACACCAGCTCCTACGAGCAGTACTTC.

Regarding this clonotype: One junction end does not reproduce the germline sequence, and a read error may be involved. The chain employs TRBV7-9 and TRBJ2-3; maybe TRBD1 (6 bases). Germline loops: CDR1 SEHNR, CDR2 FQNEAQ (reference sequence). The CDR3 is 14 amino acids. DNA of the CDR3: TGTACCAGCAGCCTAGGACAGCTCACAGATACGCAGTATTTT. Translated, it gives CTSSLGQLTDTQYF.

In its sample, this clonotype was seen many times. The V call is TRBV19, the J call TRBJ2-1, with D hard to call. This CDR3 has 14 residues. From germline, CDR1 is LNHDA and CDR2 SQIVND (reference sequence). V shed 7 bases and J shed 0 bases, with 10 bases lying between them. The CDR3 DNA follows: TGTGCCAGTACTCCATGGCTCTCCTACAATGAGCAGTTCTTC. It specifies CASTPWLSYNEQFF.

This clonotype occurred many times. The chain joins TRBV5-1 to TRBJ2-3; D is undetermined. The CDR3 spans 15 residues. The germline gives CDR1 SGHRS, CDR2 YFSETQ. V was cut by 0 bases and J by 0 bases, with 8 bases left in between. The CDR3, as DNA: TGCGCCAGCAGCTTGGGGGTGGCTAGCACAGATACGCAGTATTTT. It is translated as CASSLGVASTDTQYF.

This clonotype was observed many times. The CDR3 nucleotides read TGTGCCAGCACGGGGACAGCGGGAGGACATGAGCAGTTCTTC. It is translated as CASTGTAGGHEQFF. The chain carries TRBV6-1 and TRBJ2-1; 9 bases line up with TRBD2. J gave up 8 bases and V 7 bases, and 9 bases lay outside the gene matches. Germline CDR1 is MNHNS and CDR2 is SASEGT. CDR3 length equals 14 residues.

This clonotype was counted many times. This sequence joins TRBV2 and TRBJ2-7; 7 nucleotides match TRBD2. Trimming took 6 bases from V and 2 from J; bases not matched to a gene: 7. Germline CDR1 SNHLY, CDR2 FYNNEI. The CDR3 has 14 residues. The CDR3 sequence is CASRSAGVPYEQYF. DNA of the CDR3: TGTGCCAGCAGAAGTGCGGGAGTCCCCTACGAGCAGTACTTC.

The CDR3 DNA reads TGTGCCAGCAGTTTATCAGGAGGGGTTAGTGGCTACACCTTC. This translates into CASSLSGGVSGYTF. The J gene is TRBJ1-2, the V gene TRBV12-3 or TRBV12-4; tentatively, D is TRBD1 (5 bases). Trimming cost V 2 bases and J 7 bases, with 14 bases left between them. The CDR3 extends over 14 amino acids.

The chain uses TRBV6-5 and TRBJ1-1, with 10 bases fitting TRBD1. V lost 2 bases, J lost 4 bases, and 4 bases stayed unmatched. CDR1 is MNHEY and CDR2 is SVGAGI in the germline V gene. This CDR3 spans 15 amino acids. Here the CDR3 DNA reads TGTGCCAGCAGTTACGGACAGGGGGTGGGCACTGAAGCTTTCTTT. This codes for CASSYGQGVGTEAFF.

Many counts were recorded for this clonotype. The genes are TRBV29-1 and TRBJ1-2, with TRBD1 as a possible D gene (6 bases). The CDR3 length is 11 residues. Germline V gene sequence: CDR1 SQVTM, CDR2 ANQGSEA. CDR3 nucleotides: TGCGCTGGAGGGGGAGACTATGGCTACACCTTC. Translation gives CAGGGDYGYTF.